This TCR beta chain derives from a study of blood T cell repertoires in COVID-19. Participant age was 18 to 89 years, and participants resided in roughly 25 US areas. Clinical history reported by participants formed the basis on which cohorts were assigned. Exposed enrollees encountered a COVID-19 case at some point within 2 weeks before study entry. Trimming took 2 bases from V and 6 from J; bases not matched to a gene: 6. Germline loops: CDR1 GTSNPN, CDR2 SVGIG (reference sequence). The CDR3 extends over 15 amino acids. As handled by the study authors: Scientists estimated how many nucleated cells there were by amplifying reference gene primers. This table comes from immunoSEQ multiplex PCR, and its TCRdb copy is limited to in-frame clones, with some not included. The V and J calls and clone size come from that table; D and trimming were worked out from the DNA. This sample carries 350,000 to 450,000 clones, approximately 93% of them seen once, and the ten largest clones take roughly 0.9%.

The sequenced sample consisted of PBMCs or T cells enriched from blood (not recorded which). The clonotype originates from a woman aged 40 to 50 who had been exposed to COVID-19. The chain couples TRBV30 to TRBJ1-6, with 8 bases fitting TRBD1. The CDR3 loop reads CAWSRGQGPNSPLHF. CDR3 nucleotides: TGTGCCTGGAGTCGTGGACAGGGACCTAATTCACCCCTCCACTTT.